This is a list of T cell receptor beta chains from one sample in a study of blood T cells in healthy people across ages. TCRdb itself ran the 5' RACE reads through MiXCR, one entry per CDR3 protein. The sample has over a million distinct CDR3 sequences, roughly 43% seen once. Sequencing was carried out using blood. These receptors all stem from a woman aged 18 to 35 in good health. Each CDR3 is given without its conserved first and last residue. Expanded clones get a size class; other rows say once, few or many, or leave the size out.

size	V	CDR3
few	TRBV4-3	ASSQNRFSHEQY
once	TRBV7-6	ASSEDRVYTEAF
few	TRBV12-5	ASGLGRSMNTEAF
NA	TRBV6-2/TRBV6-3	ASSWVRTMGSNTEAF
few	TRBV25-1	ASSVYGLAGGGEQF
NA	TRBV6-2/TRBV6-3	ASSDRAGAYEQY
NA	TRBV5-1	ASSFPEGAGGRVNEQF
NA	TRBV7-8	ASSGGAGAPYNEQY
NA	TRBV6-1	ASNRAPGVGTYEQY
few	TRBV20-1	SALPLVRTQY
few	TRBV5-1	ASSLVQGWNEQY
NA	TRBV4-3	ASSPDRIPEKLF
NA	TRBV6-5	ASSYFTGTSFNEQF
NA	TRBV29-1	SVEVGADQETQY
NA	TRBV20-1	SARISDGSYGYT
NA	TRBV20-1	SASFGAPSGANVLT
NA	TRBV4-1	ASSQETQGGTDTQY
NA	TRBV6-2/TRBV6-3	ASTPWRGHEQY
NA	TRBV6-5	ASTGEPRGSYNEQF
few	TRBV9	ASRGLQGAF
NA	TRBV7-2	ASSLSSSVGDTQY
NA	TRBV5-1	ASSHIAGGQEQY
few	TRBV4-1	ASSQLLGGYYNEQF
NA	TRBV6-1	ASVARQGAHYGYT
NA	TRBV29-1	SEDRISNYGYT
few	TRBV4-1	DSSQAGNAPQETQY
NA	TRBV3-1	ASRDRGGIYGYT
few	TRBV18	ASSPANRGGYGYT
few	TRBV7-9	ASSLVLEPYEQY
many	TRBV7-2	ASSFSVNTEAF
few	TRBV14	ASSQVRSGYT
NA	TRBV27	ASSMASGQETQY
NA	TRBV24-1	ATSDVLAGVIGEQF
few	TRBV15	ATSRDSTATNEKLF
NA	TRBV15	ATSRVRGQGTYNEQF
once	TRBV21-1	ASSKGTGGSNQPQH
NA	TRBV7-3	ASSSYRGNEQF
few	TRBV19	ASSIPGTGEEQY
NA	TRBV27	ASTKGTSGYNEQF
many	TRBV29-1	SVVGGQETQY
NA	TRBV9	ASSVTPDWDTQY
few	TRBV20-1	SARDRDNTQY
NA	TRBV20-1	SASRGTFRADNSPLH
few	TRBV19	ASSIAQGSKNGYT
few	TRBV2	ASSRLTSGYNEQF
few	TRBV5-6	ASIFGSSDEQF
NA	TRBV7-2	ASSFSLAGADTQY
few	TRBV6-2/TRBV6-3	ATRDREGNEQF
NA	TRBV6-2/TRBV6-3	ASSHPGQGIGELF
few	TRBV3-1	ASSQDREPWDEQF
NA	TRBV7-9	ASSSTNEQF
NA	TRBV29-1	SVVGDRGSPAYEQY
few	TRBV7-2	ASSLMGLAVDTQY
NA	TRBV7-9	ASSLHVEGAGKEKLF